One T cell receptor beta chain is described in this entry. The source of the sample is a study of blood T cell repertoires in COVID-19. The CDR3 sequence is 12 residues long. Germline V gives CDR1 SEHNR, CDR2 FQNEAQ (reference sequence). The V end was cut by 5 bases, the J end by 8 bases, with 12 bases between. Data came from immunoSEQ multiplex PCR; TCRdb stores just in-frame clones and leaves some out. The profile shows about 70,000 clones, around 75% of them singletons. The chain combines TRBV7-9 with TRBJ1-2, with no clear D. The receptor comes from a man in his 70s with acute or convalescent COVID-19. The source material was peripheral blood. The CDR3 DNA is TGTGCCAGCAGCCTGCTTGCCCAGGGCTACACCTTC. Amino acid sequence: CASSLLAQGYTF. Supplemented by reference TRBV7-9 and TRBJ1-2, the full variable domain reads DTGVSQNPRHKITKRGQNVTFRCDPISEHNRLYWYRQTLGQGPEFLTYFQNEAQLEKSRLLSDRFSAERPKGSFSTLEIQRTEQGDSAMYLCASSLLAQGYTFGSGTRLTVV.